These 23 T cell receptor beta chains were sequenced from one sample in a study of T cells after yellow fever vaccination. TCRdb reprocessed the 5' RACE reads via MiXCR and lists one record per CDR3 protein. Here the sample spans hundreds of thousands of distinct CDR3 sequences, under 15% being singletons. This sample comprised CD4+ T cells sorted from PBMCs, obtained 15 days after the yellow fever booster vaccination. All receptors come from a man aged 18 to 29 who received the YFV17D yellow fever vaccine.

This clonotype turned up a few times. This may be a read error, as it is one base from a much larger clone. The rearrangement joins TRBV9 to TRBJ2-2, with 7 bases that match TRBD1. V lost 4 bases and J lost 0; bases outside the gene matches: 3. Germline V CDR1 and CDR2: SGDLS, YYNGEE. The CDR3 loop spans 15 amino acids. CDR3 protein: CASSMTGTNTGELFF. CDR3 DNA sequence: TGTGCCAGCAGCATGACAGGGACGAACACCGGGGAGCTGTTTTTT. The whole variable domain, remainder taken from reference TRBV9 and TRBJ2-2, is DSGVTQTPKHLITATGQRVTLRCSPRSGDLSVYWYQQSLDQGLQFLIQYYNGEERAKGNILERFSAQQFPDLHSELNLSSLELGDSALYFCASSMTGTNTGELFFGEGSRLTVL.

The chain has TRBV7-9 and TRBJ2-1; 10 bases line up with TRBD2. There are 17 residues in the CDR3. Germline CDR1 SEHNR, CDR2 FQNEAQ (reference sequence). V shed 1 base and J 8 bases; nucleotides not matched to a gene: 11. The CDR3 protein is CASSLESPSGGAHEQFF. The CDR3 nucleotides are TGTGCCAGCAGCTTAGAATCCCCCAGCGGGGGGGCCCATGAGCAGTTCTTC. Looking up the rest from reference TRBV7-9 and TRBJ2-1 gives the full variable domain: DTGVSQNPRHKITKRGQNVTFRCDPISEHNRLYWYRQTLGQGPEFLTYFQNEAQLEKSRLLSDRFSAERPKGSFSTLEIQRTEQGDSAMYLCASSLESPSGGAHEQFFGPGTRLTVL.

This clonotype was observed a few times. The genes are TRBV20-1 and TRBJ1-4; D is undetermined. Germline loops: CDR1 DFQATT, CDR2 SNEGSKA (reference sequence). Trimming shortened V by 6 bases and J by 7 bases, and 12 bases separated the two germline ends. This CDR3 contains 12 residues. The CDR3 nucleotides read TGCAGTGCCGCCGGGGTCGGTGAAAAACTGTTTTTT. This translates into CSAAGVGEKLFF.

This clonotype was counted only a few times. The CDR3 loop reads CASINTGGTEAFF. CDR3 in DNA: TGTGCCAGCATCAACACGGGGGGCACTGAAGCTTTCTTT. This chain uses TRBV6-5 with TRBJ1-1; a weak D match, TRBD1 (5 bases). The V end was cut by 7 bases, the J end by 4 bases, with 13 bases between. Germline V CDR1 and CDR2: MNHEY, SVGAGI. This CDR3 has 13 residues.

The V and J genes are TRBV4-3 and TRBJ1-1; D not certain. Germline loops: CDR1 LGHNA, CDR2 YSLEER. V dropped 0 bases and J dropped 1 base, with 15 bases sitting between them. This CDR3 is built from 17 residues. CDR3 DNA sequence: TGCGCCAGCAGCCAAGAAGGGCGAGGGCTCTCGAACACTGAAGCTTTCTTT. Amino acids: CASSQEGRGLSNTEAFF.

This clonotype was detected only a few times. The rearrangement links TRBV7-9 to TRBJ2-5, with TRBD1 matching over 8 bases. Germline CDR1 is SEHNR and CDR2 is FQNEAQ (reference sequence). The CDR3 is made up of 14 amino acids. V gave up 11 bases and J gave up 4 bases; unmatched junction bases: 12. The CDR3 sequence: CAGGQGLGIETQYF. The CDR3 bases are TGTGCCGGTGGACAGGGACTTGGTATAGAGACCCAGTACTTC.

The V and J genes are TRBV2 and TRBJ1-1, with TRBD1 identical over 10 bases. Per germline, CDR1 SNHLY and CDR2 FYNNEI. V was clipped by 1 base and J by 5 bases; unmatched bases: 4. The CDR3 loop spans 15 amino acids. In DNA form, the CDR3 reads TGTGCCAGCAGTGAAGGACAGGGGGCTACGACTGAAGCTTTCTTT. It is translated as CASSEGQGATTEAFF.

This clonotype was recorded a few times. This chain uses TRBV5-1 with TRBJ2-2; 9 bases fit TRBD1. Trimming removed 2 bases from V and 3 bases from J; junction bases left unmatched: 2. There are 15 residues in the CDR3. In germline, CDR1 is SGHRS, CDR2 YFSETQ. CDR3 sequence reads: CASSFTGGDTGELFF. CDR3 DNA sequence: TGCGCCAGCAGCTTTACAGGGGGCGACACCGGGGAGCTGTTTTTT.

This sequence joins TRBV7-2 and TRBJ1-3, with 7 nucleotides matching TRBD1. V was pared by 6 bases and J by 0 bases, with 5 bases of the junction left unmatched. The germline V gene has CDR1 SGHTA and CDR2 FQGNSA. The CDR3 is 15 amino acids. Here the CDR3 reads CASRRDRVSGNTIYF. The CDR3 nucleotides read TGTGCCAGCAGACGTGACAGGGTCTCTGGAAACACCATATATTTT.

This clonotype was seen a handful of times. The gene calls are TRBV7-2 and TRBJ2-3; 8 bases are shared with TRBD1. The CDR3 runs to 14 residues. Losses at the gene ends were 9 bases for V and 2 bases for J; bases not matched to a gene: 7. CDR1 SGHTA and CDR2 FQGNSA come from the germline V gene. The CDR3 here is CASTGDRLTDTQYF. CDR3 DNA sequence: TGTGCCAGTACTGGGGACAGGCTCACAGATACGCAGTATTTT.

The rearrangement uses TRBV7-7 and TRBJ2-2; 8 nucleotides align to TRBD2. CDR1 is SSHAT, CDR2 FNYEAQ, per germline (reference sequence). The trim removed 5 bases at V and 3 bases at J, leaving 8 bases unmatched. The CDR3 has 16 residues. CDR3 nucleotides: TGTGCCAGCAGCCCTGCGCGGGGGGTCTACACCGGGGAGCTGTTTTTT. Encoded protein: CASSPARGVYTGELFF.

This clonotype was seen a few times. The chain recombines TRBV7-9 with TRBJ2-2; D is perhaps TRBD1 (5 bases). The V gene's germline CDR1 is SEHNR and CDR2 FQNEAQ (reference sequence). Trimming took off 5 bases at V and 3 bases at J, with 10 bases between the two ends. The CDR3 length is 14 residues. The CDR3 DNA follows: TGTGCCAGCAGCGCGGCAGGGTACACCGGGGAGCTGTTTTTT. Translated, it gives CASSAAGYTGELFF.

This rearrangement joins TRBV4-3 to TRBJ1-6; the D is unclear. V lost 3 bases, J lost 0 bases, and 12 bases lay in between. Germline CDR1 and CDR2: LGHNA and YSLEER. The CDR3 extends over 17 amino acids. CDR3 in amino acids: CASSQTQRSSYNSPLHF. CDR3 bases: TGCGCCAGCAGCCAGACACAGCGGAGCTCCTATAATTCACCCCTCCACTTT.

The chain joins TRBV2 to TRBJ2-2; tentatively, D is TRBD1 (5 bases). There are 15 residues in the CDR3. The germline V and J ends were trimmed by 3 bases and 4 bases, with 12 bases remaining between them. Germline V CDR1 and CDR2: SNHLY, FYNNEI. The CDR3 DNA follows: TGTGCCAGCAGTGATGGCAGGGATCCCACCGGGGAGCTGTTTTTT. Amino acids: CASSDGRDPTGELFF.

By its share, this clonotype is medium-sized. The CDR3 DNA sequence: TGTGCCAGCAGCCAAGATCCTCGGGTGCGGGAAGAGACCCAGTACTTC. It is translated as CASSQDPRVREETQYF. V gene TRBV3-1 combines with J gene TRBJ2-5, with D tentatively TRBD2 (5 bases). The V end lost 0 bases, the J end lost 3 bases, and 14 bases lay between the germline ends. The germline V gene has CDR1 LGHDT and CDR2 YNNKEL (reference sequence). The CDR3 loop spans 16 amino acids.

The rearrangement joins TRBV7-2 to TRBJ1-2; D is unresolved. The length of the CDR3 is 14 residues. V lost 2 bases, J lost 0 bases, and 7 bases lay in between. The V gene's germline CDR1 is SGHTA and CDR2 FQGNSA. CDR3 DNA sequence: TGTGCCAGCAGCTTAATGGAAGCTAACTATGGCTACACCTTC. Protein: CASSLMEANYGYTF.

This clonotype was seen more than once but under ten times. The genes are TRBV4-2 and TRBJ2-3, with 9 bases identical to TRBD2. Germline V gene sequence: CDR1 LGHNA, CDR2 YNFKEQ. The CDR3 consists of 16 residues. The ends lost 5 bases at V and 1 base at J; junction bases unmatched: 7. The CDR3 protein is CASSERLAGGTDTQYF. DNA of the CDR3: TGTGCCAGCAGCGAGCGTTTAGCGGGGGGCACAGATACGCAGTATTTT.

This clonotype was counted only a few times. The chain joins TRBV5-1 to TRBJ2-3; unclear D gene. The V end lost 0 bases, the J end lost 2 bases, and 10 bases lay between the germline ends. Germline V CDR1 and CDR2: SGHRS, YFSETQ. The CDR3 is 15 residues long. The CDR3 sequence is CASSLDNGITDTQYF. The DNA of the CDR3 is TGCGCCAGCAGCTTGGATAACGGAATCACAGATACGCAGTATTTT.

The gene calls are TRBV30 and TRBJ1-1; weak D call: TRBD1 (5 bases). This CDR3 has 14 amino acids. Germline CDR1 GTSNPN, CDR2 SVGIG (reference sequence). The germline V and J ends were trimmed by 0 bases and 4 bases, with 12 bases remaining between them. CDR3 sequence reads: CAWSVGAPVTEAFF. Here the CDR3 DNA reads TGTGCCTGGAGTGTAGGGGCACCGGTCACTGAAGCTTTCTTT.

This clonotype appeared a few times. The V and J genes are TRBV5-6 and TRBJ2-5, with D hard to call. The germline gives CDR1 SGHDT, CDR2 YYEEEE. Trimming took 3 bases from V and 5 from J, leaving 11 bases between them. This CDR3 comprises 13 residues. CDR3 sequence: CASSYRGVETQYF. Here the CDR3 DNA reads TGTGCCAGCAGCTATAGAGGTGTTGAGACCCAGTACTTC.

Written as DNA, the CDR3 is TGTGCCACCAGGGACACTTACTACGAGCAGTACGTC. Protein product: CATRDTYYEQYV. The rearrangement links TRBV10-3 to TRBJ2-7, with D perhaps TRBD1 (6 bases). The CDR3 contains 12 residues. Trimming shortened V by 10 bases and J by 3 bases, and 13 bases separated the two germline ends. Germline assignment: CDR1 ENHRY and CDR2 SYGVKD.

V and J are TRBV6-2 or TRBV6-3 and TRBJ2-7; TRBD1 might be the D (5 bases). Germline V gene sequence: CDR1 MNHEY, CDR2 SVGEGT. With 6 bases removed from V and 0 bases from J, the gap between germline ends came to 9 bases. The CDR3 has 13 residues. The CDR3 is CASRQEGSYEQYV. The CDR3, as DNA: TGTGCCAGCAGACAGGAAGGCTCCTACGAGCAGTACGTC.

Comments on this clonotype: A junction boundary mismatches the germline segment, possibly from a read error. This chain links TRBV7-7 with TRBJ2-5; D perhaps matches TRBD1 (6 bases). Germline V CDR1 and CDR2: SSHAT, FNYEAQ (reference sequence). The CDR3 runs 15 residues. CDR3 DNA sequence: TGTGCTAGCAGCCAACGAACAGGGTCGGAAGAGACCCAGTACTTC. Translated: CASSQRTGSEETQYF.